A single sample gave rise to the 6 T cell receptor beta chains below, sequenced in a study of regulatory T cells in long-lasting Graves disease. With iRepertoire HTBI primers and Arm-PCR of CDR3 regions, TCR beta libraries were built. TCRdb redid the calling of the multiplex PCR reads with MiXCR, one entry per CDR3 protein. The sample consists of 360,000 or so distinct CDR3 sequences, roughly 16% of them appearing once. The time point denotes: newly diagnosed GD, antithyroid drugs for less than 3 months. RNA from PBMCs was the source of the TCR library. These data were also filed under a second study, of T cells in Graves' hyperthyroidism and ophthalmopathy.

The sample here was peripheral blood mononuclear cells (PBMCs), taken at new diagnosis, from a patient treated with antithyroid drugs. The origin of the receptors is a woman between 18 and 29 years old with Graves disease.

This clonotype was picked up many times. The chain has TRBV7-8 and TRBJ2-1; D not certain. This CDR3 has 14 amino acids. Trimming took off 4 bases at V and 1 base at J, with 8 bases between the two ends. CDR1 and CDR2 from the germline V gene are SGHVS and FQNEAQ. The CDR3 loop is CASSSSFSYNEQFF. CDR3 nucleotide sequence: TGTGCCAGCAGCTCGTCCTTTTCCTACAATGAGCAGTTCTTC.

This clonotype appeared many times. V is TRBV28 and J is TRBJ1-2, with D possibly TRBD1 on 6 matching bases. V lost 5 bases and J lost 3, with 16 bases in between. The CDR3 consists of 15 residues. Per germline, CDR1 MDHEN and CDR2 SYDVKM. CDR3 coding DNA: TGTGCCAGCAGTCCAGGCGGGGGGGGCCACTATGGCTACACCTTC. This encodes CASSPGGGGHYGYTF.

This clonotype was seen a few times. This sequence joins TRBV7-8 and TRBJ2-7; tentatively, D is TRBD1 (5 bases). Germline loops: CDR1 SGHVS, CDR2 FQNEAQ. V dropped 2 bases and J dropped 0 bases, with 8 bases sitting between them. The CDR3 runs 14 residues. CDR3 in amino acids: CASSLRTGSYEQYF. CDR3 coding DNA: TGTGCCAGCAGCTTACGTACAGGCTCCTACGAGCAGTACTTC.

The sample holds many counts of this clonotype. V is TRBV6-1 and J is TRBJ2-5; 10 nucleotides align to TRBD1. The CDR3 has 15 residues. Trimming at V came to 5 bases and at J to 5 bases, leaving 8 bases not matched to a gene. Looked up from germline, CDR1 is MNHNS and CDR2 is SASEGT. The CDR3 DNA follows: TGTGCCAGCAGTCCGGGACAGGGGTCAGAGGAGACCCAGTACTTC. Translated: CASSPGQGSEETQYF.

This clonotype was recorded at least ten times. The chain has TRBV27 and TRBJ2-1, with D possibly being TRBD2 (6 bases). The CDR3 has 15 residues. CDR1 and CDR2 (germline): MNHEY, SMNVEV (reference sequence). V lost 5 bases and J 4 bases, leaving 15 bases between the germline ends. The CDR3 loop reads CASSEGPSVYNEQFF. CDR3 nucleotides: TGTGCCAGCAGTGAAGGCCCTAGCGTATACAATGAGCAGTTCTTC.

This clonotype was detected many times. The gene calls are TRBV18 and TRBJ2-3; the D gene could be TRBD1 or TRBD2 (5 bases each). V lost 0 bases, J lost 8 bases, and 12 bases lay in between. The CDR3 runs to 14 residues. Germline V CDR1 and CDR2: KGHSH, LQKENI. The CDR3 nucleotides are TGTGCCAGCTCACCACCGGGGGAGACCTCTACGCAGTATTTT. Translated, it gives CASSPPGETSTQYF.